This T cell receptor (beta chain) was identified in a study of T cell responses to AZD1222 COVID-19 vaccine. This CDR3 contains 14 residues. The V end was cut by 0 bases, the J end by 0 bases, with 7 bases between. The germline V gene encodes CDR1 SGHRS and CDR2 YFSETQ. In this sample, this clone turned up once. Its antigen is undetermined. Points from the study as a whole: Possibly, clonal diversity was underestimated; donors were largely white British and included more females.

Here immunoSEQ multiplex PCR was the method, and the copy in TCRdb shows in-frame clones only, minus some. The top ten clones hold about 20% of a sample with fewer than 65,000 clones, about 79% of them seen once. The receptor was isolated from an adult in good health. The sample in question was peripheral blood, obtained on day 0 of AZD1222 vaccination. The chain employs TRBV5-1 and TRBJ2-7; D unclear. CDR3 bases: TGCGCCAGCAGCTTGGACCCGAGCTCCTACGAGCAGTACGTC. This codes for CASSLDPSSYEQYV.